The clone carrying this TCR beta chain counts as medium-sized. Its target is unknown. The data were obtained in a study of glioma-infiltrating T cells. Using RNA template, CDR3s of TCR alpha and beta were amplified with iRepertoire arm-PCR. Tissue mRNA or PBMC total RNA, roughly 100-400 ng, went into one-step reverse transcription and amplification. One entry per CDR3 protein results from TCRdb running MiXCR on the multiplex PCR reads. The sample lists under 6,500 distinct CDR3 sequences; about 45% were seen once. Germline CDR1 and CDR2: MNHEY and SMNVEV (reference sequence). This CDR3 has 12 amino acids. Trimming removed 6 bases at V and 4 bases at J, with 8 bases between. Findings and limits, study-wide: Very few CDR3 sequences were shared between tissue and blood. Tissue-blood divergence was below expectation in non-neoplastic patients, above in gliomas.

The sequence derives from a human donor with low-grade glioma or glioblastoma, undergoing nonglioma brain surgery, or in good health (not recorded which). This chain links TRBV27 with TRBJ2-3, with D unresolved. Sequencing used glioma tissue, nonneoplastic brain tissue, or PBMCs (not recorded which). The CDR3: CASSPSPDTQYF. The CDR3 nucleotides are TGTGCCAGCAGCCCCTCCCCAGATACGCAGTATTTT.